The 14 T cell receptor beta chains below were found in one sample sequenced in a study of sequential checkpoint blockade in melanoma. Treatment given: randomized to nivolumab then ipilimumab (arm A) or the reverse (arm B). Method: immunoSEQ multiplex PCR; TCRdb's copy keeps in-frame clones and lacks some. The table records around 4,600 clones, more than 25% of them present only once. The source material was tumor tissue (inferred from file names), sampled from a patient given nivolumab and ipilimumab in sequence. These receptor sequences come from a human donor with melanoma.

The rearrangement uses TRBV29-1 and TRBJ2-5; D is unclear. V shed 6 bases and J shed 1 base, with 9 bases lying between them. Germline values: CDR1 SQVTM, CDR2 ANQGSEA. This CDR3 spans 12 amino acids. CDR3 loop: CSVGLSQETQYF. CDR3 DNA sequence: TGCAGCGTAGGCCTGAGCCAAGAGACCCAGTACTTC. The whole variable domain, remainder taken from reference TRBV29-1 and TRBJ2-5, is SAVISQKPSRDICQRGTSLTIQCQVDSQVTMMFWYRQQPGQSLTLIATANQGSEATYESGFVIDKFPISRPNLTFSTLTVSNMSPEDSSIYLCSVGLSQETQYFGPGTRLLVL.

The table lists this clone with a few counts. The chain has TRBV6-8 and TRBJ2-3; D is unresolved. Deletions cut 0 bases from V and 2 bases from J, with 6 bases between. The germline CDR1 and CDR2 sequences are MNHGY and SAAAGT. This CDR3 has 14 residues. Written as DNA, the CDR3 is TGTGCCAGCAGTTACTCTGTCTTCACAGATACGCAGTATTTT. Protein product: CASSYSVFTDTQYF.

This clone showed up many times. The chain carries TRBV11-3 and TRBJ1-1; no firm D call. The CDR3 contains 14 residues. Trimming pared 5 bases from V and 8 bases from J, leaving 18 bases between. Germline V gene lookup returns CDR1 SGHNT and CDR2 YENEEA. CDR3 in DNA: TGTGCCAGCAGCCTAGGAAGCTGGGTCGGAGAAGCTTTCTTT. Protein sequence: CASSLGSWVGEAFF.

This sequence joins TRBV11-3 and TRBJ1-4, with 9 bases lining up with TRBD1. Germline CDR1 and CDR2: SGHNT and YENEEA. The trim removed 5 bases at V and 3 bases at J, leaving 4 bases unmatched. The CDR3 is made up of 15 amino acids. In DNA form, the CDR3 reads TGTGCCAGCAGCCGGGACAGGGTGGCTAATGAAAAACTGTTTTTT. This translates into CASSRDRVANEKLFF.

This clone is medium-sized in the sample. The rearrangement uses TRBV15 and TRBJ1-5, with D tentatively TRBD1 (5 bases). The CDR3 runs 16 residues. Germline V gene data show CDR1 as LNHNV and CDR2 as YYDKDF (reference sequence). V was trimmed by 1 base and J by 5 bases, leaving 15 bases between them. The CDR3 DNA follows: TGTGCCACCAGCAGAGGGGCACGGGGGTTGGATCAGCCCCAGCATTTT. Its protein product is CATSRGARGLDQPQHF.

The chain uses TRBV10-2 and TRBJ2-1, with D possibly being TRBD1 or TRBD2 (5 bases each). The germline CDR1 and CDR2 sequences are WSHSY and SAAADI. CDR3 length: 13 residues. Trimming left V 6 bases short and J 4 bases short, with 10 bases between. The CDR3 sequence: CASSRDQYNEQFF. The CDR3 bases are TGCGCCAGCAGCCGGGACCAATACAATGAGCAGTTCTTC.

The chain is built from TRBV6-8 and TRBJ2-7; D gene ambiguous. The CDR3 consists of 13 residues. Germline CDR1 is MNHGY and CDR2 is SAAAGT. V shed 0 bases and J shed 2 bases, with 5 bases lying between them. The CDR3 DNA sequence: TGTGCCAGCAGTTACTCGCAGACCTACGAGCAGTACTTC. Its translation is CASSYSQTYEQYF.

This clone was seen a handful of times. J is TRBJ1-4 and V is TRBV5-1, with a tentative D call TRBD1 (5 bases). CDR1 SGHRS and CDR2 YFSETQ come from the germline V gene. Trimming removed 0 bases at V and 7 bases at J, with 13 bases between. CDR3 length equals 15 residues. DNA for the CDR3: TGCGCCAGCAGCTTGGAAGGGGATCCAGGTGAAAAACTGTTTTTT. Translation: CASSLEGDPGEKLFF.

The rearrangement uses TRBV28 and TRBJ1-5; 7 bases are a match to TRBD1. With 5 bases clipped from V and 1 base from J, the junction kept 5 bases outside the gene matches. The CDR3 is 15 amino acids. The germline V gene has CDR1 MDHEN and CDR2 SYDVKM. The CDR3: CASSPTDRSNQPQHF. The CDR3 nucleotides read TGTGCCAGCAGTCCCACGGACAGGAGCAATCAGCCCCAGCATTTT.

V is TRBV25-1 and J is TRBJ1-2; the D gene is possibly TRBD1 (5 bases). The V and J ends lost 1 base and 4 bases respectively, with 7 bases between them. The V gene's germline CDR1 is MGHDK and CDR2 SYGVNS. The CDR3 sequence is 13 residues long. CDR3 in amino acids: CASSESGIYGYTF. The CDR3, as DNA: TGTGCCAGCAGTGAATCAGGGATCTATGGCTACACCTTC.

The table lists this clone with a few counts. The chain combines TRBV12-5 with TRBJ1-5, with D maybe TRBD1 (5 bases). The CDR3 covers 13 residues. Per germline, CDR1 LGHNT and CDR2 FRNRAP. As DNA, the CDR3 is TGTGCCAGCAACCCAGGGTTGAATCAGCCCCAGCATTTT. Its translation is CASNPGLNQPQHF.

Here the CDR3 DNA reads TGTGCCAGCAGCCCCGGGCCAGGGATGGACTATGGCTACACCTTC. Its protein is CASSPGPGMDYGYTF. The chain couples TRBV9 to TRBJ1-2; D possibly corresponds to TRBD1 (5 bases). The CDR3 is 15 residues long. Trimming took 4 bases from V and 3 from J, leaving 16 bases between them. Germline V gene lookup returns CDR1 SGDLS and CDR2 YYNGEE.

This chain joins TRBV12-5 and TRBJ1-2, with a possible D match to TRBD1 (5 bases). V was shortened by 0 bases and J by 4 bases, with 12 bases between the two germline ends. The CDR3 totals 15 residues. Germline V gene sequence: CDR1 LGHNT, CDR2 FRNRAP. The CDR3 here is CASGLVRGRPYGYTF. The CDR3 bases are TGTGCTAGTGGTTTGGTACGGGGCAGACCCTATGGCTACACCTTC.

This clone was observed a few times. The chain is built from TRBV23-1 and TRBJ2-7, with TRBD1 matching over 11 bases. TRBV23-1 is an ORF, and what it does is uncertain. V lost 6 bases, J lost 4 bases, and 5 bases stayed unmatched. The CDR3 length is 14 residues. This CDR3 is CASSRGQGDYEQYF. Written as DNA, the CDR3 is TGCGCCAGCAGCCGGGGACAGGGGGATTACGAGCAGTACTTC.